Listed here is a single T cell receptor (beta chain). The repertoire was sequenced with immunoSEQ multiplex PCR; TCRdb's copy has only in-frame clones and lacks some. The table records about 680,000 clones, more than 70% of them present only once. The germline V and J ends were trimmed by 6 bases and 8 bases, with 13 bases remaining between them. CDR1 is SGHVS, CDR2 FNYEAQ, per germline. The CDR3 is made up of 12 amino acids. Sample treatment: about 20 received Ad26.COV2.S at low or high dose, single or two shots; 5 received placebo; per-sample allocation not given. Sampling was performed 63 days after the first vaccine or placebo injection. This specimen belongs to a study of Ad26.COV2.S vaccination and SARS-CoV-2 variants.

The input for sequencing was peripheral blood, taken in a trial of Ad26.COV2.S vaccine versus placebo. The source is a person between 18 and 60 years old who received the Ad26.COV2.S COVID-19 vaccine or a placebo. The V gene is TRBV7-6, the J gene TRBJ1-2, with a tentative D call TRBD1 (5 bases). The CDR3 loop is CASRPGLGGYTF. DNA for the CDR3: TGTGCCAGCAGGCCGGGGCTAGGAGGCTACACCTTC.